The present entry profiles one T cell receptor (beta chain) with its context. Its antigen is currently unknown. Per germline, CDR1 SGHNT and CDR2 YENEEA. The CDR3 runs to 15 residues. V was clipped by 5 bases and J by 5 bases; unmatched bases: 10. This sample was taken from a study of shared clonotypes between healthy human individuals. Study-level points and caveats: Clonotype sharing among donors was thought likely to change with sequencing depth.

The test was conducted at deep level. Here immunoSEQ multiplex PCR was the method, and the copy in TCRdb shows in-frame clones only, minus some. The sample lists roughly 500,000 clones, approximately 84% occurring once. Sequencing was done on a sample of PBMCs. The chain joins TRBV11-3 to TRBJ2-5; 8 nucleotides match TRBD2. This TCR was recovered from a woman between 40 and 50 years old in good health. Some clones in this sample may be carry-over from other donors' samples. In DNA, the CDR3 is TGTGCCAGCAGCCGGAGGAGCGGGAGAGACGAGACCCAGTACTTC. Its protein is CASSRRSGRDETQYF.